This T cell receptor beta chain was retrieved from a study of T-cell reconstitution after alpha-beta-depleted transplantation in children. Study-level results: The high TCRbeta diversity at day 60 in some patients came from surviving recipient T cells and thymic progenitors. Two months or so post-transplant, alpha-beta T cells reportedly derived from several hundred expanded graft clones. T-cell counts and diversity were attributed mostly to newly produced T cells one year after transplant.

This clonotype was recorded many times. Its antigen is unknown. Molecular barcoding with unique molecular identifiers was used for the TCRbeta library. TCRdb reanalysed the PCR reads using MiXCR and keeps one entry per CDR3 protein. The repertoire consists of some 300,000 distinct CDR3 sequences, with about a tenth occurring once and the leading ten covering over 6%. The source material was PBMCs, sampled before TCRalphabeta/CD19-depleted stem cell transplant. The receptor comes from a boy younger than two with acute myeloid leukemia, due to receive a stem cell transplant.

Here the CDR3 reads CASRPGTGNEQYF. CDR3 DNA: TGTGCCAGCAGGCCGGGGACAGGGAACGAGCAGTACTTC. The J gene is TRBJ2-7, the V gene TRBV12-3 or TRBV12-4; the match to TRBD1 covers 9 bases. V was pared by 6 bases and J by 5 bases, with 5 bases of the junction left unmatched. The CDR3 loop spans 13 amino acids.